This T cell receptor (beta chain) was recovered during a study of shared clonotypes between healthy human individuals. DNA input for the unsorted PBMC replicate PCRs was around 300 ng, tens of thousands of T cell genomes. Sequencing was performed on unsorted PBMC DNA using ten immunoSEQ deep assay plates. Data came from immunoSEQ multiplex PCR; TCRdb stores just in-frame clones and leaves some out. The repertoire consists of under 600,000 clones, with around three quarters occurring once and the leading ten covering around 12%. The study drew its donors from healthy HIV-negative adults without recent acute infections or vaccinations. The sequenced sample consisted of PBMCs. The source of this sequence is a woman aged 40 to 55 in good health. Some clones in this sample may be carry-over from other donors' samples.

The CDR3 region is CASSAYSAFPAFF. The CDR3 nucleotides read TGTGCCAGCAGCGCCTATTCAGCCTTCCCAGCTTTCTTT. The chain joins TRBV7-2 to TRBJ1-1; no firm D call. V was clipped by 5 bases and J by 10 bases, with 17 bases between them. Germline values: CDR1 SGHTA, CDR2 FQGNSA. This CDR3 contains 13 residues. Using reference TRBV7-2 and TRBJ1-1 for the parts outside the CDR3, the full variable domain is GAGVSQSPSNKVTEKGKDVELRCDPISGHTALYWYRQSLGQGLEFLIYFQGNSAPDKSGLPSDRFSAERTGGSVSTLTIQRTQQEDSAVYLCASSAYSAFPAFFGQGTRLTVV.